This TCR beta chain derives from a study of blood T cells in healthy people across ages. Together with a sample-barcoded 5' primer, a J-beta primer mix was included in a second PCR lasting about 7 to 11 cycles. TCRdb re-derived calls from the 5' RACE reads in MiXCR, one entry per CDR3 protein. In the table there are hundreds of thousands of distinct CDR3 sequences, about 28% of which are singletons. Points on this clonotype: A read error may account for a junction end that differs from germline.

Germline CDR1 SGHRS, CDR2 YFSETQ. CDR3 length equals 16 residues. Source material: blood. This TCR was recovered from an elderly woman in good health. The chain couples TRBV5-1 to TRBJ1-6; no clear D. CDR3 in amino acids: CASSLGDQSYNSSLHF. Written as DNA, the CDR3 is TGCGCCAGCAGCCTGGGTGATCAATCCTATAATTCATCCCTCCACTTT.